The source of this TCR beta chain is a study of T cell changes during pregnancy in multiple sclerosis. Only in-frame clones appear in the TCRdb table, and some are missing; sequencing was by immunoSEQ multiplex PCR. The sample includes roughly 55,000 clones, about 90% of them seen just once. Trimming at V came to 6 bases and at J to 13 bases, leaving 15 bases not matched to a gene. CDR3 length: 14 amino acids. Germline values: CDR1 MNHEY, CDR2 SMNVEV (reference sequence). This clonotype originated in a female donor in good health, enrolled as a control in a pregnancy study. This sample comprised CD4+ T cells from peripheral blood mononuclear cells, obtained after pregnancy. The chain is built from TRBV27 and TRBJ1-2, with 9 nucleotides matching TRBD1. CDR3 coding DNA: TGTGCCAGCAGGTCGAGTAGAGACAGGGGGTTTTTCACCTTC. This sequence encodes CASRSSRDRGFFTF.